This T cell receptor beta chain was identified in a study of patients and donors after allogeneic stem cell transplantation. TCRdb reprocessed the RT-PCR reads with MiXCR, giving one entry per CDR3 protein. The sample holds some 87,000 distinct CDR3 sequences, 40% to 60% seen once. Germline V lookup: CDR1 SGHRS, CDR2 YFSETQ. The CDR3 sequence is 17 residues long. V was trimmed by 6 bases and J by 0 bases, leaving 16 bases between them. Sequences were obtained from blood, either unsorted or a sorted T cell fraction (not recorded which). This chain joins TRBV5-1 and TRBJ2-6; TRBD2 might be the D (6 bases). The clonotype originates from a human donor who was either an allogeneic HSCT recipient or a stem cell or donor lymphocyte infusion donor (not recorded which). It is not recorded whose cells these are; they may come from a transplant donor. The CDR3 region is CASTRDSTYSGANVLTF. Here the CDR3 DNA reads TGCGCCAGCACCCGGGACTCAACTTACTCTGGGGCCAACGTCCTGACTTTC.